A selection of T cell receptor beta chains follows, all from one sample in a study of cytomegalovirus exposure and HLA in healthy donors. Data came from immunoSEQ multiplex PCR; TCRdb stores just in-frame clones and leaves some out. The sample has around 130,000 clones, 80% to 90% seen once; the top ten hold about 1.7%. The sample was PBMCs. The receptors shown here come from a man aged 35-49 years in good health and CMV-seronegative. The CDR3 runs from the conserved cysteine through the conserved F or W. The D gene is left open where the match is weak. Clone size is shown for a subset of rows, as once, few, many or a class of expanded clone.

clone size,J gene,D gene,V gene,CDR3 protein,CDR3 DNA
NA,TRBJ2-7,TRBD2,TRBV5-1,CASSPGLAAHEQYF,TGCGCCAGCAGCCCGGGACTAGCGGCCCACGAGCAGTACTTC
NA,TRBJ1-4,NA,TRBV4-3,CASSQRLNEKLFF,TGCGCCAGCAGCCAGAGACTGAACGAAAAACTGTTTTTT
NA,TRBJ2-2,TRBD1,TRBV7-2,CASSLRTGKNTGELFF,TGTGCCAGCAGCCTGAGGACAGGGAAGAACACCGGGGAGCTGTTTTTT
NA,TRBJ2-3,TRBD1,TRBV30,CAWSTPDRDADTQYF,TGTGCCTGGAGTACGCCGGACAGGGACGCAGATACGCAGTATTTT
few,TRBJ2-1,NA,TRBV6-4,CASSDSGRWTKDYNEQFF,TGTGCCAGCAGTGACTCGGGTCGGTGGACAAAAGATTACAATGAGCAGTTCTTC
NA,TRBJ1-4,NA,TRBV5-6,CASSFGGGSLNEKLFF,TGTGCCAGCAGCTTCGGAGGTGGCAGCCTTAATGAAAAACTGTTTTTT
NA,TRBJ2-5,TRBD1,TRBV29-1,CSVSQGAGETQYF,TGCAGCGTCAGCCAGGGGGCGGGAGAGACCCAGTACTTC
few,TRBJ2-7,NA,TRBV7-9,CASSLVSRGQYF,TGTGCCAGCAGCTTAGTAAGCAGGGGGCAGTACTTC
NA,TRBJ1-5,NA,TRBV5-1,CASSLDSNSNQPQHF,TGCGCCAGCAGCTTGGACAGTAATAGCAATCAGCCCCAGCATTTT
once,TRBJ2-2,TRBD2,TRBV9,CASSVSASGGAGELFF,TGTGCCAGCAGCGTTTCCGCTAGCGGGGGGGCAGGGGAGCTGTTCTTT
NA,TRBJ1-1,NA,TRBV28,CASSYSGIWVGFF,TGTGCCAGCAGTTACAGCGGAATCTGGGTAGGTTTCTTT
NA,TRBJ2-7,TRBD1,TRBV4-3,CASSQERDRAYEQYF,TGCGCCAGCAGCCAAGAGAGGGACAGAGCCTACGAGCAGTACTTC
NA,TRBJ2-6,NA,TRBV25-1,CASNHPGSSGANVLTF,TGTGCCAGCAACCACCCCGGGAGCTCTGGGGCCAACGTCCTGACTTTC
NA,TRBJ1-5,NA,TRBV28,CASSFGQPQHF,TGTGCCAGCAGTTTCGGTCAGCCCCAGCATTTT
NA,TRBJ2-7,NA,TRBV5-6,CASSLGSKGVYEQYF,TGTGCCAGCAGCTTGGGGAGCAAGGGGGTCTACGAGCAGTACTTC
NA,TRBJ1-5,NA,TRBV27,CASSAAGRGNQPQHF,TGTGCCAGCAGCGCGGCGGGGAGGGGCAATCAGCCCCAGCATTTT
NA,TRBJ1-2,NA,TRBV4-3,CASSQQGYGYTF,TGCGCCAGCAGCCAGCAGGGTTATGGCTACACCTTC
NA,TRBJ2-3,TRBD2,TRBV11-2,CASSLGLAGADTQYF,TGTGCCAGCAGCTTAGGGCTAGCGGGAGCAGATACGCAGTATTTT
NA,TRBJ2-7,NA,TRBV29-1,CSVAYGERDEQYF,TGCAGCGTCGCTTACGGTGAGAGGGACGAGCAGTACTTC
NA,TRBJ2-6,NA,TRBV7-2,CASSLSSGANGLTF,TGTGCCAGCAGCCTCAGCTCTGGGGCCAACGGCCTGACTTTC
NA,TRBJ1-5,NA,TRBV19,CASSDQDSNQPQHF,TGTGCCAGTAGTGACCAGGATAGCAATCAGCCCCAGCATTTT
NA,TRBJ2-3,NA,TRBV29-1,CSVVGSGVTDTQYF,TGCAGCGTTGTCGGTTCGGGAGTCACAGATACGCAGTATTTT
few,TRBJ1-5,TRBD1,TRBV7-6,CASSLGQGIGQPQHF,TGTGCCAGCAGCTTAGGACAGGGGATTGGACAGCCCCAGCATTTT
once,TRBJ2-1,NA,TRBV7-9,CASSLSSVNEQFF,TGTGCCAGCAGCTTAAGTTCGGTCAATGAGCAGTTCTTC
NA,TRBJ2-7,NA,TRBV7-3,CASSPSGVGYEQYF,TGTGCCAGCAGCCCAAGCGGAGTGGGCTACGAGCAGTACTTC
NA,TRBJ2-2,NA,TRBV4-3,CASSQDESLPNTGELFF,TGCGCCAGCAGCCAAGACGAAAGCCTTCCCAACACCGGGGAGCTGTTTTTT
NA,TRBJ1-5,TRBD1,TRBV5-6,CASSVTGQGGQPQHF,TGTGCCAGCAGCGTAACGGGACAGGGTGGACAGCCCCAGCATTTT
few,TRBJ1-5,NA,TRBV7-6,CASSLGGGIGNQPQHF,TGTGCCAGCAGCTTAGGCGGGGGGATCGGGAATCAGCCCCAGCATTTT
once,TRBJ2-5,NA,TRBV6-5,CASSSGLEETQYF,TGTGCCAGCAGTTCTGGACTTGAAGAGACCCAGTACTTC
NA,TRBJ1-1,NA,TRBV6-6,CASSLPEAGGNTEAFF,TGTGCCAGCAGTTTACCCGAGGCGGGGGGGAACACTGAAGCTTTCTTT
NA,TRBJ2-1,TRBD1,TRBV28,CASSGTAYNEQFF,TGTGCCAGCAGCGGGACAGCCTACAATGAGCAGTTCTTC
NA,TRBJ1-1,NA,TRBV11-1,CASSLHLAGTEAFF,TGTGCCAGCAGCTTACACTTAGCAGGGACTGAAGCTTTCTTT
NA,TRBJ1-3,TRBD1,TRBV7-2,CASSYQGALSGNTIYF,TGTGCCAGCAGCTACCAGGGGGCGCTCTCTGGAAACACCATATATTTT
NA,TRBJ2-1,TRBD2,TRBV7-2,CASSPGTSDNEQFF,TGTGCCAGCAGCCCCGGGACTAGCGACAATGAGCAGTTCTTC
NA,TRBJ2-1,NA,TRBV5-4,CASSLVGGSFRGEQFF,TGTGCCAGCAGCTTAGTAGGGGGTTCCTTTCGTGGTGAGCAGTTCTTC
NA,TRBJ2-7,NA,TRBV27,CASSQQRNYEQYF,TGTGCCAGCAGCCAACAGAGAAACTACGAGCAGTACTTC
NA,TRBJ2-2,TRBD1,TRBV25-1,CASSEDRTGGTVELFF,TGTGCCAGCAGTGAAGACCGGACAGGGGGCACAGTGGAGCTGTTTTTT
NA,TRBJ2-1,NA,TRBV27,CASSLGQGGGIRYNEQFF,TGTGCCAGCAGTTTAGGGCAGGGGGGTGGGATAAGGTACAATGAGCAGTTCTTC
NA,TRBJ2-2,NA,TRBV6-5,CASSRPTGADGELFF,TGTGCCAGCAGTCGGCCCACCGGCGCGGACGGGGAGCTGTTTTTT
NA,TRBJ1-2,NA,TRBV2,CASSDLRKDGYTF,TGTGCCAGCAGTGATCTGAGGAAGGATGGCTACACCTTC
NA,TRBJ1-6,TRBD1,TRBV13,CASSLRDSSYSPLHF,TGTGCCAGCAGCCTCAGGGACAGTAGTTATTCACCCCTCCACTTT
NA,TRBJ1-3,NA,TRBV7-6,CASSLVAGLSSGNTIYF,TGTGCCAGCAGCTTAGTTGCAGGCCTAAGCTCTGGAAACACCATATATTTT
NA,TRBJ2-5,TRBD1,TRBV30,CAWTGGLETQYF,TGTGCCTGGACAGGGGGCTTGGAGACCCAGTACTTC
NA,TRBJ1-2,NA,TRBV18,CASSPSGTGSYGYTF,TGTGCCAGCTCACCCTCAGGTACGGGGTCCTATGGCTACACCTTC
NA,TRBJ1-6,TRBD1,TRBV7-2,CASSLGGTGSNSPLHF,TGTGCCAGCAGCTTAGGGGGGACAGGGAGTAATTCACCCCTCCACTTT
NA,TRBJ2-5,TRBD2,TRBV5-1,CASSLGRGVAETQYF,TGCGCCAGCAGCTTGGGTCGGGGGGTGGCAGAGACCCAGTACTTC
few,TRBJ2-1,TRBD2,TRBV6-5,CASRTGLAINEQFF,TGTGCCAGCAGAACGGGACTAGCTATCAATGAGCAGTTCTTC
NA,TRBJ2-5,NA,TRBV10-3,CAISEPSIAAATQETQYF,TGTGCCATCAGTGAGCCGTCGATAGCAGCCGCGACCCAAGAGACCCAGTACTTC
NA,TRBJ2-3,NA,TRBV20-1,CSVPDKSGQYF,TGCAGTGTACCGGACAAGTCAGGGCAGTATTTT
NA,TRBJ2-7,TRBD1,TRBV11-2,CASSILQGAGIAFYEQYF,TGTGCCAGCAGCATCTTACAGGGGGCAGGAATCGCATTTTACGAGCAGTACTTC
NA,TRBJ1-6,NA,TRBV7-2,CASSPERGSPLHF,TGTGCCAGCAGCCCCGAAAGGGGGTCACCCCTCCACTTT
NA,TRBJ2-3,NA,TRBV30,CAWNLAGTSTDTQYF,TGTGCCTGGAACTTAGCTGGTACTAGCACAGATACGCAGTATTTT
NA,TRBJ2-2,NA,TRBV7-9,CASSFNSNTGELFF,TGTGCCAGCAGCTTCAACAGCAACACCGGGGAGCTGTTTTTT
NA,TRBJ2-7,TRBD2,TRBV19,CASKETGTSPYEQYF,TGTGCCAGTAAGGAAACCGGGACTAGCCCTTACGAGCAGTACTTC
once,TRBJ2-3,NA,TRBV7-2,CASSPEPPRTQYF,TGTGCCAGCAGCCCCGAGCCCCCGCGAACGCAGTATTTT
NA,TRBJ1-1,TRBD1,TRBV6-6,CASSSAGTGGTEAFF,TGTGCCAGCAGTTCAGCGGGGACAGGGGGCACTGAAGCTTTCTTT
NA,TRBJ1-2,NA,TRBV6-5,CASREDRTGGYTF,TGTGCCAGCAGAGAAGACAGAACTGGAGGCTACACCTTC
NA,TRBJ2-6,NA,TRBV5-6,CASSPARGSSGANVLTF,TGTGCCAGCAGCCCCGCCCGCGGTAGCTCTGGGGCCAACGTCCTGACTTTC
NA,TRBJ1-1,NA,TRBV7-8,CASSLGVMNTEAFF,TGTGCCAGCAGCTTAGGCGTTATGAACACTGAAGCTTTCTTT